This passage covers 26 T cell receptor beta chains from one sample sequenced in a study of memory CD4+ T cells and cytomegalovirus serostatus. The sort gate was single viable CD3+CD4+CD8-CD45RO+ cells for memory CD4+ T cells. The data were produced by immunoSEQ multiplex PCR, yet TCRdb's version contains in-frame clones alone and is incomplete. This table has some 57,000 clones, roughly 80% appearing once. The sequenced material came from memory CD4+ T cells from blood. These receptors came from an adult in good health and CMV-seronegative.

This sequence joins TRBV20-1 and TRBJ2-5; no reliable D call. The CDR3 length is 10 residues. V dropped 0 bases and J dropped 4 bases, with 0 bases sitting between them. From germline, CDR1 is DFQATT and CDR2 SNEGSKA (reference sequence). This chain's CDR3 is CSAREETQYF. In nucleotides, the CDR3 is TGCAGTGCTAGAGAAGAGACCCAGTACTTC.

This chain uses TRBV5-1 with TRBJ1-5; 8 bases are a match to TRBD1. Germline loops: CDR1 SGHRS, CDR2 YFSETQ. The trim removed 9 bases at V and 8 bases at J, leaving 16 bases unmatched. This CDR3 spans 15 amino acids. Here the CDR3 DNA reads TGCGCCACCTCTGCGACAGGGGCTAAGGAGGAGCCCCAGCATTTT. Translated, it gives CATSATGAKEEPQHF.

The rearrangement uses TRBV14 and TRBJ1-1; D is uncertain. This CDR3 is 14 amino acids long. CDR1 is SGHDN and CDR2 is FVKESK in the germline V gene. V shed 3 bases and J shed 10 bases, with 18 bases lying between them. Here the CDR3 DNA reads TGTGCCAGCAGCCACTTTTCGGGAACAGTGGGAGCTTTCTTT. This encodes CASSHFSGTVGAFF. The full variable domain, its missing parts supplied by reference TRBV14 and TRBJ1-1, is EAGVTQFPSHSVIEKGQTVTLRCDPISGHDNLYWYRRVMGKEIKFLLHFVKESKQDESGMPNNRFLAERTGGTYSTLKVQPAELEDSGVYFCASSHFSGTVGAFFGQGTRLTVV.

V usage is TRBV25-1 and J usage is TRBJ2-1, with TRBD2 identical over 10 bases. This CDR3 has 14 residues. Losses at the gene ends were 4 bases for V and 8 bases for J; bases not matched to a gene: 5. From germline, CDR1 is MGHDK and CDR2 SYGVNS. The CDR3 here is CASSASGRSDEQFF. In DNA form, the CDR3 reads TGTGCCAGCAGTGCTAGCGGGAGAAGTGATGAGCAGTTCTTC.

The rearrangement uses TRBV5-6 and TRBJ2-4; 10 bases fit TRBD2. This CDR3 comprises 18 residues. Germline V gene data show CDR1 as SGHDT and CDR2 as YYEEEE. J was trimmed by 8 bases and V by 0 bases; bases with no gene match: 14. In nucleotides, the CDR3 is TGTGCCAGCAGCTTGGTACCCGGGACTAGCGCCCTGGTGGACATTCAGTACTTC. Protein: CASSLVPGTSALVDIQYF.

The chain has TRBV28 and TRBJ2-5, with D possibly TRBD1 on 5 matching bases. V was cut by 6 bases and J by 1 base, with 15 bases left in between. The CDR3 has 15 amino acids. Germline CDR1 is MDHEN and CDR2 is SYDVKM. CDR3 nucleotides: TGTGCCAGCAGCCCCTGGGCGCAGGGCCAAGAGACCCAGTACTTC. Amino acid sequence: CASSPWAQGQETQYF.

This chain connects TRBV28 to TRBJ2-1; D gene ambiguous. Germline CDR1 is MDHEN and CDR2 is SYDVKM. This CDR3 is built from 12 residues. Trimming removed 7 bases at V and 4 bases at J, with 8 bases between. The CDR3 bases are TGTGCCAGCAATAGGGTTTACAATGAGCAGTTCTTC. As protein: CASNRVYNEQFF.

Concerning this clone itself: Germline and junction disagree at one end, which may indicate a read error. J is TRBJ2-5 and V is TRBV7-7; D unresolved. The germline CDR1 and CDR2 sequences are SSHAT and FNYEAQ (reference sequence). This CDR3 is built from 13 residues. Here the CDR3 reads CASSLGQQETQYF. CDR3 in DNA: TGTGCTAGCAGCTTGGGCCAGCAAGAGACCCAGTACTTC.

This clone came up once. The chain recombines TRBV5-1 with TRBJ2-1, with D hard to call. The V gene lost 4 bases and the J gene lost 3 bases, with 14 bases spanning the gap. The CDR3 runs to 15 residues. In germline, CDR1 is SGHRS, CDR2 YFSETQ. The CDR3 spells CASSQPRSGYNEQFF. As DNA, the CDR3 is TGCGCCAGCAGCCAACCTAGATCAGGCTACAATGAGCAGTTCTTC.

This clone showed up just a few times. The V gene is TRBV11-2, the J gene TRBJ2-5; D gene ambiguous. Per germline, CDR1 SGHAT and CDR2 FQNNGV. The CDR3 is made up of 14 amino acids. Trimming left V 1 base short and J 3 bases short, with 9 bases between. The CDR3 loop reads CASSLVRMKETQYF. CDR3 in DNA: TGTGCCAGCAGCTTAGTTCGGATGAAAGAGACCCAGTACTTC. Complete variable domain (other parts from reference TRBV11-2 and TRBJ2-5): EAGVAQSPRYKIIEKRQSVAFWCNPISGHATLYWYQQILGQGPKLLIQFQNNGVVDDSQLPKDRFSAERLKGVDSTLKIQPAKLEDSAVYLCASSLVRMKETQYFGPGTRLLVL.

V is TRBV5-1 and J is TRBJ1-2; D might be TRBD1 (6 bases). The CDR3 consists of 13 residues. Deletions cut 3 bases from V and 5 bases from J, with 11 bases between. Germline CDR1 reads SGHRS; CDR2 reads YFSETQ. The CDR3 region is CASSSTGRYGYTF. In DNA form, the CDR3 reads TGCGCCAGCAGCTCTACAGGGAGGTATGGCTACACCTTC.

The sample holds a few counts of this clone. The J gene is TRBJ1-2, the V gene TRBV27; 7 nucleotides align to TRBD1. There are 15 residues in the CDR3. The junction had 7 bases not matched to a gene; V was cut back by 4 bases and J by 2 bases. CDR1 and CDR2 (germline): MNHEY, SMNVEV (reference sequence). The CDR3 DNA reads as TGTGCCAGCAGTTCCACACAGGGGTGGAACTATGGCTACACCTTC. Its protein product is CASSSTQGWNYGYTF.

The V call is TRBV7-6, the J call TRBJ1-1, with D possibly being TRBD1 (6 bases). Germline assignment: CDR1 SGHVS and CDR2 FNYEAQ. This CDR3 has 13 residues. V was clipped by 1 base and J by 3 bases, with 6 bases between them. CDR3 nucleotides: TGTGCCAGCAGCTTAGACAGGGACACTGAAGCTTTCTTT. Its protein is CASSLDRDTEAFF.

V and J are TRBV5-6 and TRBJ2-3, with a possible D match to TRBD2 (7 bases). Germline-derived CDR1 and CDR2 are SGHDT and YYEEEE. The CDR3 sequence is 15 residues long. The V end lost 4 bases, the J end lost 3 bases, and 15 bases lay between the germline ends. CDR3: CASSRRGGRTDTQYF. The CDR3 nucleotides are TGTGCCAGCAGCCGAAGGGGGGGGCGGACAGATACGCAGTATTTT.

This chain joins TRBV27 and TRBJ2-7; D unresolved. CDR3 size: 13 residues. V lost 0 bases to trimming and J lost 3 bases, with 6 bases between them. Germline V gene lookup returns CDR1 MNHEY and CDR2 SMNVEV (reference sequence). CDR3 amino acids: CASSLSGDYEQYF. The CDR3 DNA is TGTGCCAGCAGTTTATCGGGTGACTACGAGCAGTACTTC.

For this clone: This same CDR3 is encoded by further DNA sequences in the sample. The gene calls are TRBV5-1 and TRBJ1-2; the D gene is possibly TRBD1 (6 bases). Trimming removed 0 bases from V and 2 bases from J, with 8 bases in between. The CDR3 extends over 14 amino acids. Germline V gene lookup returns CDR1 SGHRS and CDR2 YFSETQ. The CDR3 spells CASSLGQGNYGYTF. CDR3 nucleotides: TGCGCCAGCAGCTTGGGTCAGGGGAACTATGGCTACACCTTC.

This chain uses TRBV6-1 with TRBJ2-1; 9 bases are a match to TRBD2. Unmatched junction bases numbered 6, after V lost 6 bases and J lost 6 bases. CDR3 length: 14 amino acids. Looked up from germline, CDR1 is MNHNS and CDR2 is SASEGT. CDR3 region: CASRPGLAPNEQFF. CDR3 nucleotide sequence: TGTGCCAGCAGGCCGGGACTAGCTCCCAATGAGCAGTTCTTC.

This sequence joins TRBV6-6 and TRBJ2-2, with TRBD1 matching over 8 bases. Germline trimming cut 5 bases from V and 5 bases from J; bases unmatched to any gene: 4. Looked up from germline, CDR1 is MNHNY and CDR2 is SVGAGI (reference sequence). The CDR3 extends over 14 amino acids. This CDR3 is CASSGQGGTGELFF. The CDR3 DNA reads as TGTGCCAGCAGTGGACAGGGCGGGACCGGGGAGCTGTTTTTT.

The chain uses TRBV10-3 and TRBJ2-3, with 10 bases matching TRBD2. The CDR3 extends over 15 amino acids. With V trimmed by 6 bases and J by 8 bases, 11 bases remained unmatched. Germline V gives CDR1 ENHRY, CDR2 SYGVKD. This CDR3 reads CAISSTSGVHGTQYF. The CDR3 DNA reads as TGTGCCATCAGCTCTACTAGCGGGGTTCATGGTACGCAGTATTTT.

The CDR3 bases are TGCAGCGTTGATATCGGAGTGGGGGGAGATGAGCAGTTCTTC. It is translated as CSVDIGVGGDEQFF. The chain combines TRBV29-1 with TRBJ2-1, with D possibly TRBD2 on 6 matching bases. Germline V CDR1 and CDR2: SQVTM, ANQGSEA. The CDR3 consists of 14 residues. Trimming took off 3 bases at V and 8 bases at J, with 17 bases between the two ends.

This chain uses TRBV5-4 with TRBJ1-2; perhaps TRBD1 as D (6 bases). The germline V gene has CDR1 SGHNT and CDR2 YYREEE (reference sequence). Trimming pared 4 bases from V and 4 bases from J, leaving 11 bases between. This CDR3 comprises 13 residues. CDR3 residues: CASSPRDTYGYTF. The CDR3 nucleotides read TGTGCCAGCAGCCCCCGGGACACCTATGGCTACACCTTC. The full variable domain, completed using reference TRBV5-4 and TRBJ1-2, is ETGVTQSPTHLIKTRGQQVTLRCSSQSGHNTVSWYQQALGQGPQFIFQYYREEENGRGNFPPRFSGLQFPNYSSELNVNALELDDSALYLCASSPRDTYGYTFGSGTRLTVV.

This chain uses TRBV5-1 with TRBJ2-7; 11 nucleotides align to TRBD1. Germline lookup yields CDR1 SGHRS and CDR2 YFSETQ. CDR3 length: 15 residues. V trimming: 3 bases; J trimming: 7 bases; junction bases outside the gene matches: 9. CDR3 DNA: TGCGCCAGCAGCTCCGACGGGACAGGGGGTGGAGAGCAGTACTTC. Translated, it gives CASSSDGTGGGEQYF.

Here the CDR3 reads CAWSTLTGVGELFF. The CDR3 DNA sequence: TGTGCCTGGAGTACACTGACAGGGGTCGGGGAGCTGTTTTTT. The V call is TRBV30, the J call TRBJ2-2; 8 bases line up with TRBD1. Trimming removed 2 bases from V and 7 bases from J; junction bases left unmatched: 6. Germline-derived CDR1 and CDR2 are GTSNPN and SVGIG (reference sequence). The CDR3 contains 14 residues. Looking up the rest from reference TRBV30 and TRBJ2-2 gives the full variable domain: SQTIHQWPATLVQPVGSPLSLECTVEGTSNPNLYWYRQAAGRGLQLLFYSVGIGQISSEVPQNLSASRPQDRQFILSSKKLLLSDSGFYLCAWSTLTGVGELFFGEGSRLTVL.

The gene calls are TRBV2 and TRBJ1-2; 12 bases line up with TRBD1. CDR1 is SNHLY and CDR2 is FYNNEI in the germline V gene. The CDR3 consists of 16 residues. V was pared by 3 bases and J by 3 bases, with 5 bases of the junction left unmatched. In nucleotides, the CDR3 is TGTGCCAGCAGTGACACCGGGACAGGGGGCCACTATGGCTACACCTTC. Translation: CASSDTGTGGHYGYTF.

The chain links TRBV5-5 to TRBJ1-1, with a weak D call TRBD1 (5 bases). This CDR3 spans 15 amino acids. CDR1 and CDR2 (germline): SGHKS, YYEKEE (reference sequence). The V and J ends lost 4 bases and 4 bases respectively, with 17 bases between them. The CDR3 nucleotides are TGTGCCAGCAGCGCGAGAACGGGGCAGCCCACTGAAGCTTTCTTT. Amino acid sequence: CASSARTGQPTEAFF.

V usage is TRBV6-6 and J usage is TRBJ2-3; D not resolved. Deletions cut 8 bases from V and 3 bases from J, with 3 bases between. The CDR3 length is 10 residues. Germline V gene data show CDR1 as MNHNY and CDR2 as SVGAGI (reference sequence). The DNA of the CDR3 is TGTGCCAGCGCAACAGATACGCAGTATTTT. Protein sequence: CASATDTQYF.